Listed below are T cell receptor beta chains from one sample, sequenced in a study of cytomegalovirus exposure and HLA in healthy donors. Method: immunoSEQ multiplex PCR; TCRdb's copy keeps in-frame clones and lacks some. The sample shows tens of thousands of clones, about 91% of them seen only once. Material for sequencing was PBMCs. All receptors come from a woman aged 18 to 35 in good health and CMV-seronegative. Both conserved end residues are part of each CDR3. A D gene is named only where the DNA matches it firmly. Rows may omit the clone size; those that give it use once, few, many or a size class.

j_call,cdr3_length,d_call,v_call,clone_size,cdr3_aa,cdr3_nt
TRBJ1-4,15,TRBD1,TRBV19,NA,CASSNTGQKNEKLFF,TGTGCCAGTAGTAATACGGGACAGAAGAATGAAAAACTGTTTTTT
TRBJ1-2,13,NA,TRBV11-3,NA,CASSLSGDYGYTF,TGTGCCAGCAGCTTATCAGGGGACTATGGCTACACCTTC
TRBJ2-2,16,NA,TRBV5-1,NA,CASSHQGPRDTGELFF,TGCGCCAGCAGCCACCAGGGGCCGCGAGACACCGGGGAGCTGTTTTTT
TRBJ1-1,15,NA,TRBV2,NA,CASRAATVMNTEAFF,TGTGCCAGCAGAGCTGCGACAGTCATGAACACTGAAGCTTTCTTT
TRBJ2-3,15,TRBD1,TRBV29-1,few,CSADDPGQGSDTQYF,TGCAGCGCCGATGACCCGGGACAGGGATCCGATACGCAGTATTTT
TRBJ1-4,13,NA,TRBV5-5,NA,CASSLGQPEKLFF,TGTGCCAGCAGCTTAGGACAGCCAGAAAAACTGTTTTTT
TRBJ1-2,13,NA,TRBV10-3,NA,CAISPGHNYGYTF,TGTGCCATCAGCCCGGGACACAACTATGGCTACACCTTC
TRBJ2-1,17,NA,TRBV11-3,NA,CASSSTKHGAVHNEQFF,TGTGCCAGCAGCTCCACAAAACATGGGGCGGTCCACAATGAGCAGTTCTTC
TRBJ2-1,13,TRBD2,TRBV28,NA,CASGLAGHNEQFF,TGTGCCAGCGGACTAGCGGGACACAATGAGCAGTTCTTC
TRBJ2-7,15,NA,TRBV10-3,few,CAISERIAALSEQYF,TGTGCCATCAGTGAGAGAATAGCGGCCCTCTCCGAGCAGTACTTC
TRBJ1-2,17,NA,TRBV7-2,NA,CASSFRGLQNPRYGYTF,TGTGCCAGCAGCTTTCGAGGACTCCAGAACCCCCGCTATGGCTACACCTTC
TRBJ2-7,12,NA,TRBV9,NA,CASSSDTYEQYF,TGTGCCAGCAGCTCGGACACCTACGAGCAGTACTTC
TRBJ2-7,16,TRBD2,TRBV7-2,NA,CASSGGTSGRAYEQYF,TGTGCCAGCAGCGGAGGGACTAGCGGGAGGGCCTACGAGCAGTACTTC
TRBJ1-1,13,NA,TRBV27,NA,CASSLSSRAEAFF,TGTGCCAGCAGTTTATCGTCCAGGGCTGAAGCTTTCTTT
TRBJ2-1,14,NA,TRBV28,NA,CASSLLLGDNEQFF,TGTGCCAGCAGTTTGCTTCTCGGGGACAATGAGCAGTTCTTC
TRBJ2-1,13,NA,TRBV5-4,once,CASRSDSYNEQFF,TGTGCCAGCAGATCCGACTCGTACAATGAGCAGTTCTTC
TRBJ2-1,16,TRBD2,TRBV14,NA,CASSQEGTSGNNEQFF,TGTGCCAGCAGCCAAGAAGGGACTAGCGGGAACAATGAGCAGTTCTTC
TRBJ1-1,14,TRBD1,TRBV9,NA,CASSVGQGEGAAFF,TGTGCCAGCAGCGTAGGACAGGGGGAAGGTGCTGCTTTCTTT
TRBJ2-3,17,TRBD2,TRBV5-1,NA,CASSLAVAGGLTDTQYF,TGCGCCAGCAGCTTGGCGGTAGCGGGAGGGCTCACAGATACGCAGTATTTT
TRBJ1-5,15,NA,TRBV28,NA,CASSLTDIINQPQHF,TGTGCCAGCAGTCTAACCGACATCATCAATCAGCCCCAGCATTTT
TRBJ1-1,13,NA,TRBV19,NA,CATLRGGGTEAFF,TGTGCCACTCTCCGGGGGGGTGGCACTGAAGCTTTCTTT
TRBJ2-1,14,TRBD2,TRBV6-6,NA,CASSYREGPNEQFF,TGTGCCAGCAGTTACCGGGAGGGGCCCAATGAGCAGTTCTTC
TRBJ2-3,16,NA,TRBV6-5,once,CASSSRGRDSTDTQYF,TGTGCCAGCAGTTCCCGGGGGAGAGATAGCACAGATACGCAGTATTTT
TRBJ2-3,15,NA,TRBV7-9,NA,CASRDTGSSTDTQYF,TGTGCCAGCAGGGACACCGGCTCAAGCACAGATACGCAGTATTTT
TRBJ1-1,18,NA,TRBV2,once,CASSELGAQELGDGQAFF,TGTGCCAGCAGTGAACTTGGAGCACAGGAGCTTGGAGATGGTCAAGCTTTCTTT
TRBJ1-2,14,NA,TRBV28,NA,CASRKVGESSSYTF,TGTGCCAGCAGAAAGGTGGGCGAGAGTTCCTCCTACACCTTC
TRBJ1-2,14,TRBD1,TRBV19,NA,CASRHSGTDYGYTF,TGTGCCAGTAGACACTCCGGGACAGACTATGGCTACACCTTC
TRBJ1-2,13,NA,TRBV25-1,NA,CASSEGMGYGYTF,TGTGCCAGCAGTGAGGGCATGGGCTATGGCTACACCTTC
TRBJ2-1,15,TRBD2,TRBV18,NA,CASSSTSGRERPWFF,TGTGCCAGCTCATCTACTAGCGGGAGGGAGCGACCGTGGTTCTTC
TRBJ1-2,14,NA,TRBV6-1,NA,CASKHPGRDYGYTF,TGTGCCAGCAAACATCCGGGGAGAGACTATGGCTACACCTTC
TRBJ2-7,14,NA,TRBV11-3,NA,CASSLAGLGYEQYF,TGTGCCAGCAGCTTAGCGGGACTCGGCTACGAGCAGTACTTC
TRBJ1-1,12,NA,TRBV29-1,NA,CSVDTNRVEAFF,TGCAGCGTTGACACTAACCGGGTTGAAGCTTTCTTT
TRBJ1-6,16,NA,TRBV19,few,CASSNWWARGGSPLHF,TGTGCCAGTAGTAACTGGTGGGCGCGAGGAGGCTCACCCCTCCACTTT
TRBJ1-5,12,NA,TRBV28,once,CASSLFGQPQHF,TGTGCCAGCAGTTTATTCGGTCAGCCCCAGCATTTT
TRBJ2-2,13,NA,TRBV9,NA,CASSVGGTGELFF,TGTGCCAGCAGCGTAGGAGGGACCGGGGAGCTGTTTTTT
TRBJ2-7,13,NA,TRBV15,NA,CATSTTQGYEQYF,TGTGCCACCAGCACAACACAGGGCTACGAGCAGTACTTC
TRBJ2-1,17,NA,TRBV11-2,NA,CASSLGRGRKAYNEQFF,TGTGCCAGCAGCTTAGGTAGGGGCCGGAAAGCCTACAATGAGCAGTTCTTC
TRBJ1-4,15,NA,TRBV18,NA,CASSPPGGRGEKLFF,TGTGCCAGCTCACCACCAGGTGGGAGAGGGGAAAAACTGTTTTTT
TRBJ1-2,13,NA,TRBV30,NA,CAWTQGGHYGYTF,TGTGCCTGGACCCAAGGTGGGCACTATGGCTACACCTTC
TRBJ1-3,16,TRBD1,TRBV6-5,NA,CASSSRDRAFGNTIYF,TGTGCCAGCAGTTCTCGGGACAGGGCGTTCGGAAACACCATATATTTT
TRBJ1-1,18,NA,TRBV7-8,NA,CASSPRRPVTRRDTEAFF,TGTGCCAGCAGCCCCCGCCGCCCCGTTACCCGGAGGGACACTGAAGCTTTCTTT
TRBJ1-4,14,NA,TRBV2,NA,CASRHSPTNEKLFF,TGTGCCAGCCGCCACTCACCAACTAATGAAAAACTGTTTTTT
TRBJ1-2,13,TRBD1,TRBV6-5,NA,CASGPGTGGIYTF,TGTGCCAGCGGGCCCGGGACAGGGGGTATCTACACCTTC
TRBJ1-1,13,NA,TRBV7-9,NA,CASSREGDTEAFF,TGTGCCAGCAGCAGGGAGGGGGATACTGAAGCTTTCTTT
TRBJ1-2,14,NA,TRBV7-2,NA,CASSLTEANYGYTF,TGTGCCAGCAGCTTGACTGAAGCTAACTATGGCTACACCTTC
TRBJ1-2,13,TRBD1,TRBV9,once,CASSGPTGAGYTF,TGTGCCAGCAGCGGTCCGACAGGGGCTGGCTACACCTTC
TRBJ2-1,13,NA,TRBV7-9,NA,CASSLSGYNEQFF,TGTGCCAGCAGCTTATCGGGGTACAATGAGCAGTTCTTC
TRBJ2-1,14,TRBD2,TRBV4-1,NA,CASSQGGGTNEQFF,TGCGCCAGCAGCCAAGGGGGGGGAACCAATGAGCAGTTCTTC
TRBJ2-5,14,NA,TRBV6-1,NA,CASHNQGTGETQYF,TGTGCCAGCCACAACCAGGGGACGGGGGAGACCCAGTACTTC
TRBJ1-2,15,TRBD1,TRBV5-1,NA,CASSSLDRRIEGYTF,TGCGCCAGCAGCTCCCTGGACAGGAGGATAGAAGGCTACACCTTC
TRBJ1-4,14,TRBD1,TRBV14,NA,CASSHLDRDEKLFF,TGTGCCAGCAGCCACCTAGACAGGGATGAAAAACTGTTTTTT
TRBJ1-1,14,TRBD1,TRBV13,NA,CASSPGQGATEAFF,TGTGCCAGCAGCCCGGGACAGGGGGCAACTGAAGCTTTCTTT
TRBJ1-5,14,NA,TRBV12-5,NA,CASATGLGNQPQHF,TGTGCTAGTGCTACAGGTCTTGGAAATCAGCCCCAGCATTTT
TRBJ2-3,14,TRBD1,TRBV2,NA,CASKRDRNTDTQYF,TGTGCCAGCAAGAGGGACAGGAACACAGATACGCAGTATTTT
TRBJ2-4,16,NA,TRBV19,NA,CASNSRYSGTKNIQYF,TGTGCCAGTAACAGTAGGTATTCCGGAACCAAAAACATTCAGTACTTC